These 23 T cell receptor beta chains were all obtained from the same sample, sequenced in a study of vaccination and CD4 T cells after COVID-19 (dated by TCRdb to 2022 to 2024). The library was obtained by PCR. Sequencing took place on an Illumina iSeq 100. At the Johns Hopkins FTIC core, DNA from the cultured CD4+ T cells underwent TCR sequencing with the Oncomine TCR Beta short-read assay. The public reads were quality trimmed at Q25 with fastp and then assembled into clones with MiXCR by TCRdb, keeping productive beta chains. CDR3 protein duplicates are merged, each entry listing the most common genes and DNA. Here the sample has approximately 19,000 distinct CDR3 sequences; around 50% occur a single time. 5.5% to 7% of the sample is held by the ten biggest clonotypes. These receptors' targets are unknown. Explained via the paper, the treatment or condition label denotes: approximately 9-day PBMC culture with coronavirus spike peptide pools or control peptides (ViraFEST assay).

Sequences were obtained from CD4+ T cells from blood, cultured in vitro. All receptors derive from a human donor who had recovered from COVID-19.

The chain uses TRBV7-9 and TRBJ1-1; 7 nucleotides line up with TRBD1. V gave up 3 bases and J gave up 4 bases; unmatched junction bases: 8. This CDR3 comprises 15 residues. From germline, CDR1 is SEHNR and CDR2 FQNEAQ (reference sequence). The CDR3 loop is CASSFRAGGGTEAFF. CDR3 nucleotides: TGTGCCAGCAGCTTCAGGGCAGGGGGGGGCACTGAAGCTTTCTTT.

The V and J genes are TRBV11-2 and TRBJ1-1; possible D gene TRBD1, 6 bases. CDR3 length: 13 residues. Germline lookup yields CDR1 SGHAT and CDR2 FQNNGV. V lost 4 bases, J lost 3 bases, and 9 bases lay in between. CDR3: CASSSGQYTEAFF. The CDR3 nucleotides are TGTGCCAGCAGCTCAGGACAGTACACTGAAGCTTTCTTT.

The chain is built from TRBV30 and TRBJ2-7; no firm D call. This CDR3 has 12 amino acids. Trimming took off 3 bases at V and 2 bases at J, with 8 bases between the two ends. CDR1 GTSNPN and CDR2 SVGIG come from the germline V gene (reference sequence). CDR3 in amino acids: CAWSPTAYEQYF. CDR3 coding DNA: TGTGCCTGGAGCCCAACAGCCTACGAGCAGTACTTC.

CDR3 sequence: CASSRTSWSEQFF. The CDR3 coding sequence is TGTGCCAGTAGTAGGACTAGCTGGAGTGAGCAGTTCTTC. This chain connects TRBV19 to TRBJ2-1; 8 bases are a match to TRBD2. Germline loops: CDR1 LNHDA, CDR2 SQIVND (reference sequence). This CDR3 has 13 residues. The V gene end was trimmed by 4 bases and the J gene end by 9 bases; junction bases not matched to a gene: 5.

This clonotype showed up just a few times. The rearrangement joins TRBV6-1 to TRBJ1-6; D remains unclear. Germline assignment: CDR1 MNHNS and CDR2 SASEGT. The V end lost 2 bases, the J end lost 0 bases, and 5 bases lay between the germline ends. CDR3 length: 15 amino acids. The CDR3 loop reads CASSERISYNSPLHF. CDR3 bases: TGTGCCAGCAGTGAACGGATCTCCTATAATTCACCCCTCCACTTT.

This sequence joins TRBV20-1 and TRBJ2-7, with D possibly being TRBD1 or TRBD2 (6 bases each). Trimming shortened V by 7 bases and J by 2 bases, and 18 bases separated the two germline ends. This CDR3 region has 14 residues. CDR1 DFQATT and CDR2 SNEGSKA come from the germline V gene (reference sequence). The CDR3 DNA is TGCAGTGTCCTCTCCGGGGGCACAACCTACGAGCAGTACTTC. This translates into CSVLSGGTTYEQYF.

CDR3 nucleotides: TGCAGTGCTCCTCTTTATGCGAGTCCCTATGGCTACACCTTC. It codes for CSAPLYASPYGYTF. This rearrangement joins TRBV20-1 to TRBJ1-2, with D unresolved. CDR3 length equals 14 residues. Trimming shortened V by 5 bases and J by 4 bases, and 17 bases separated the two germline ends. In germline, CDR1 is DFQATT, CDR2 SNEGSKA (reference sequence).

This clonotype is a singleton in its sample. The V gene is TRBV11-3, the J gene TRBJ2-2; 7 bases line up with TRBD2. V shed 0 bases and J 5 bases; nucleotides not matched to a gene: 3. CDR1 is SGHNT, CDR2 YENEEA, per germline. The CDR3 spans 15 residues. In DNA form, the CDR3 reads TGTGCCAGCAGCTTAGAGGGAGGGTCGACCGGGGAGCTGTTTTTT. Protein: CASSLEGGSTGELFF.

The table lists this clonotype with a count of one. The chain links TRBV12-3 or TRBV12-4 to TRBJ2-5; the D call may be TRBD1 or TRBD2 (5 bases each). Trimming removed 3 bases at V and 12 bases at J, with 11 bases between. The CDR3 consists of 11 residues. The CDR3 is CASSFGGDEYF. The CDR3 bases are TGTGCCAGCAGTTTTGGGGGAGACGAGTACTTC.

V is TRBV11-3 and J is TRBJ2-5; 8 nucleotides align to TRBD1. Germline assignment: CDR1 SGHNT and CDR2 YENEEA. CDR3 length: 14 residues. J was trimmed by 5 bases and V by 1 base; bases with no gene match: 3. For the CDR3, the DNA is TGTGCCAGCAGCTTAGGGACAGGGAAGGAGACCCAGTACTTC. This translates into CASSLGTGKETQYF. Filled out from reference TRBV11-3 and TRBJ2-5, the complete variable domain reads EAGVVQSPRYKIIEKKQPVAFWCNPISGHNTLYWYLQNLGQGPELLIRYENEEAVDDSQLPKDRFSAERLKGVDSTLKIQPAELGDSAVYLCASSLGTGKETQYFGPGTRLLVL.

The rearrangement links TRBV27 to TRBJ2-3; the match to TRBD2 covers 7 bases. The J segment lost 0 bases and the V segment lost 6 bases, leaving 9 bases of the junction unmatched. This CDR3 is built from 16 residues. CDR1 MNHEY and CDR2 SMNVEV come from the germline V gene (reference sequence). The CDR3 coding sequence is TGTGCCAGCAGGCCTCGACTAGCCGCTAGCACAGATACGCAGTATTTT. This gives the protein CASRPRLAASTDTQYF.

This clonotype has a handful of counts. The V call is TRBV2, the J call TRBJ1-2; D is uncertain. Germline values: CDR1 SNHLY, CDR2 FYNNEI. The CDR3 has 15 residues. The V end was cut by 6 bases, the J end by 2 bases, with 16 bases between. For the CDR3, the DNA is TGTGCCAGCAGGGGATTATCCGACCCCAACTATGGCTACACCTTC. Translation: CASRGLSDPNYGYTF.

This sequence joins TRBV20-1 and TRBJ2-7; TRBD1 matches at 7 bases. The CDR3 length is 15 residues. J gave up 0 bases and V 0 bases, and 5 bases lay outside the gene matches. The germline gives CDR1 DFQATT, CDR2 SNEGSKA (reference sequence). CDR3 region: CSARDQGVGSYEQYF. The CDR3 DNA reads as TGCAGTGCTAGAGATCAGGGGGTGGGCTCCTACGAGCAGTACTTC.

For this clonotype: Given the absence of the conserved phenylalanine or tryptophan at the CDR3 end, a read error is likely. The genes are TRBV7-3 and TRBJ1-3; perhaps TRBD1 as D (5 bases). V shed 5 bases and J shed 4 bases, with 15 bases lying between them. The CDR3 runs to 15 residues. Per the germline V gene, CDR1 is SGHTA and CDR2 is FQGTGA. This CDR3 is CASSLDAGPGNTIYY. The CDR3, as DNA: TGTGCCAGCAGCCTGGATGCAGGGCCCGGAAACACCATATATTAT.

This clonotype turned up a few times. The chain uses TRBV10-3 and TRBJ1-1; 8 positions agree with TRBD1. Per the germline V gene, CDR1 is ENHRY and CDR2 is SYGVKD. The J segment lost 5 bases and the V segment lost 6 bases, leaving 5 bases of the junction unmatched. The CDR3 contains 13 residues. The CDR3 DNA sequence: TGTGCCATCAGGGACAGGGACGTTACTGAAGCTTTCTTT. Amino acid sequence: CAIRDRDVTEAFF.

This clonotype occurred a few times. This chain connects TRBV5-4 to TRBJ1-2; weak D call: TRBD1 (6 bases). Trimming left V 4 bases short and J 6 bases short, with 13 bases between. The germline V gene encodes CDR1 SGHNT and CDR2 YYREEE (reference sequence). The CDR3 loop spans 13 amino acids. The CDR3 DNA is TGTGCCAGCAGCCTAATGGGGGGCCATGGCTACACCTTC. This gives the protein CASSLMGGHGYTF.

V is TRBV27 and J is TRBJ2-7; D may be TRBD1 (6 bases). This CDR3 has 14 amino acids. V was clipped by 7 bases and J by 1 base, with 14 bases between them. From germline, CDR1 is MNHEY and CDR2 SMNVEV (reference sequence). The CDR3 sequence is CASNRPGASYEQYF. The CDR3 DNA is TGTGCCAGCAATCGGCCAGGGGCATCCTACGAGCAGTACTTC.

CDR3 DNA sequence: TGTGCCAGCAGAACTCAGGGACGTTGGGGCGGTTATAAGCAGTACTTC. It specifies CASRTQGRWGGYKQYF. This rearrangement joins TRBV28 to TRBJ2-7; D assignment may be TRBD1 or TRBD2 (5 bases each). Germline V gene sequence: CDR1 MDHEN, CDR2 SYDVKM. The CDR3 totals 16 residues. V dropped 6 bases and J dropped 8 bases, with 26 bases sitting between them.

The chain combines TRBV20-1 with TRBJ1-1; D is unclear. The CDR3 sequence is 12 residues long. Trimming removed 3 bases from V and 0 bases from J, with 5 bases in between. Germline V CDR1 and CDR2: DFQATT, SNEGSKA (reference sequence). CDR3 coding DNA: TGCAGTGCTAGCCGGCTGAACACTGAAGCTTTCTTT. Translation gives CSASRLNTEAFF.

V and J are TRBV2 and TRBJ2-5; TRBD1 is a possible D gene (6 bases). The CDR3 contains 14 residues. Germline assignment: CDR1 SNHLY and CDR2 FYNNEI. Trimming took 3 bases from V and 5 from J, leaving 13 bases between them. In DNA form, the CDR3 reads TGTGCCAGCAGTGATGGCAGGGGACGGGAGACCCAGTACTTC. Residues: CASSDGRGRETQYF.

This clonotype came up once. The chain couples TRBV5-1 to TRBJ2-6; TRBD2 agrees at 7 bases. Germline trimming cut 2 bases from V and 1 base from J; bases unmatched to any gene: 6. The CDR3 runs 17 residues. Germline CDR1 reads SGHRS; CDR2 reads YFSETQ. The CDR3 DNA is TGCGCCAGCAGCTTACTAGCGTCCCTGTCTGGGGCCAACGTCCTGACTTTC. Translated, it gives CASSLLASLSGANVLTF.

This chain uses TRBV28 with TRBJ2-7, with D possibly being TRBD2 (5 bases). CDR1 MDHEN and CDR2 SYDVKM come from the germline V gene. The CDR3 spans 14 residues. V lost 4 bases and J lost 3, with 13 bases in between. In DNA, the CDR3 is TGTGCCAGCAGTTCGGTCGGGATTGACTACGAGCAGTACTTC. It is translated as CASSSVGIDYEQYF.

CDR3 residues: CASSMGLWGNQPQHF. The CDR3 DNA is TGTGCCAGCAGTATGGGGCTTTGGGGCAATCAGCCCCAGCATTTT. This rearrangement joins TRBV12-3 or TRBV12-4 to TRBJ1-5; D might be TRBD1 (5 bases). The CDR3 extends over 15 amino acids. The V end was cut by 5 bases, the J end by 2 bases, with 13 bases between.